This is a list of T cell receptor beta chains from one sample in a study of cytomegalovirus exposure and HLA in healthy donors. Assay: immunoSEQ multiplex PCR; the TCRdb copy retains only in-frame clones and omits some. Of around 190,000 clones in the sample, 65% to 80% are singletons; the top ten hold more than 4.5%. Material for sequencing was PBMCs. The origin of the receptors is a young man in good health and CMV-seropositive. Each CDR3 is given with its conserved first and last residue. The D gene is left open where the match is weak. For some rows the clone size is stated as once, few or many, or as a class when expanded; others skip it.

clone_size | cdr3_length | j_call | v_call | d_call | cdr3_nt | cdr3_aa
NA | 18 | TRBJ2-3 | TRBV4-1 | TRBD2 | TGCGCCAGCAGCCAAGTAGATCCTAGCGGGGGAGCGGCAGATACGCAGTATTTT | CASSQVDPSGGAADTQYF
NA | 16 | TRBJ2-2 | TRBV13 | TRBD1 | TGTGCCAGCAGCCCCGACAGGGTCCTGAACACCGGGGAGCTGTTTTTT | CASSPDRVLNTGELFF
NA | 20 | TRBJ1-6 | TRBV18 | TRBD1 | TGTGCCAGCTCACCTCTCCCCACCCGACAGGGTGAGACCTATAATTCACCCCTCCACTTT | CASSPLPTRQGETYNSPLHF
once | 14 | TRBJ1-3 | TRBV6-6 | TRBD1 | TGTGCCAGCAGGCCGGGACAGGGGCTTAAGACCATATATTTT | CASRPGQGLKTIYF
few | 15 | TRBJ2-7 | TRBV9 | NA | TGTGCCAGCAGCGTAGGGGGAGTCTCCTCCTACGAGCAGTACTTC | CASSVGGVSSYEQYF
NA | 16 | TRBJ2-7 | TRBV27 | TRBD2 | TGTGCCAGCAGTTTAAGACTAGCGGGGGGGACCTACGAGCAGTACTTC | CASSLRLAGGTYEQYF
NA | 14 | TRBJ1-2 | TRBV11-1 | TRBD1 | TGTGCCAGCAGTCACGCCGGGACAGGGAGTGGCTACACCTTC | CASSHAGTGSGYTF
NA | 15 | TRBJ1-1 | TRBV5-6 | NA | TGTGCCAGCAGCTTGGGTCAGTTAATGAACACTGAAGCTTTCTTT | CASSLGQLMNTEAFF
NA | 19 | TRBJ2-3 | TRBV7-2 | TRBD2 | TGTGCCAGCAGCTTAGAGGGAAGGACTAGCGGGGGGAGCACAGATACGCAGTATTTT | CASSLEGRTSGGSTDTQYF
once | 11 | TRBJ1-1 | TRBV28 | NA | TGTGCCAGCAGTTTCCGGGACAAAGCTTTCTTT | CASSFRDKAFF
NA | 15 | TRBJ2-2 | TRBV6-5 | TRBD1 | TGTGCCAGCAGACCTCCGGACAGGGTCGGCGGGGAGCTGTTTTTT | CASRPPDRVGGELFF
NA | 15 | TRBJ2-1 | TRBV11-3 | TRBD2 | TGTGCCAGCAGCTTAAGTGCGCGGGGGGGCCGAGAGCAGTTCTTC | CASSLSARGGREQFF
NA | 12 | TRBJ2-7 | TRBV30 | NA | TGTGCCTGGAGTACGCAGGGTTACGAGCAGTACTTC | CAWSTQGYEQYF
NA | 17 | TRBJ1-5 | TRBV28 | NA | TGTGCCAGCAGTTTATGGAGGGGGGGAATGATCAATCAGCCCCAGCATTTT | CASSLWRGGMINQPQHF
NA | 13 | TRBJ1-2 | TRBV6-6 | NA | TGTGCCAGCAGGGCGGGGGCAGGGTATGGCTACACCTTC | CASRAGAGYGYTF
NA | 13 | TRBJ1-2 | TRBV25-1 | NA | TGTGCCAGCAGTGGAACAGGGTTTTATGGCTACACCTTC | CASSGTGFYGYTF
NA | 13 | TRBJ2-2 | TRBV5-4 | NA | TGTGCCAGCAGCATAGGGGTTACCGGGGAGCTGTTTTTT | CASSIGVTGELFF
NA | 13 | TRBJ1-2 | TRBV29-1 | NA | TGCAGCGTTGTCTCACAGGGCAGTAATGGCTACACCTTC | CSVVSQGSNGYTF
NA | 14 | TRBJ2-3 | TRBV7-2 | NA | TGTGCCAGCAGCTTCGGCCAGGCCACAGATACGCAGTATTTT | CASSFGQATDTQYF
NA | 14 | TRBJ2-3 | TRBV6-5 | NA | TGTGCCAGCAGTTGGGGACTTGGCACAGATACGCAGTATTTT | CASSWGLGTDTQYF
NA | 14 | TRBJ1-1 | TRBV18 | NA | TGTGCCAGCTCCCCAAGTAGTTCCGGCACTGAAGCTTTCTTT | CASSPSSSGTEAFF
NA | 15 | TRBJ1-5 | TRBV7-2 | NA | TGTGCCAGCAGCCAAATGACAGGATATGGTCAGCCCCAGCATTTT | CASSQMTGYGQPQHF
NA | 14 | TRBJ2-7 | TRBV9 | NA | TGTGCCAGCTCCCCCGGTAGCAGAGCTGGGGAGCAGTACTTC | CASSPGSRAGEQYF
NA | 16 | TRBJ1-1 | TRBV21-1 | NA | TGTGCCAGCAGCCCTCCGAGCAGGGGGCTGAACACTGAAGCTTTCTTT | CASSPPSRGLNTEAFF
NA | 15 | TRBJ2-1 | TRBV7-8 | TRBD2 | TGTGCCAGCAGACAGAGCGGGAGGGCGCTCAATGAGCAGTTCTTC | CASRQSGRALNEQFF
few | 15 | TRBJ2-7 | TRBV4-3 | TRBD1 | TGCGCCAGCAGCCAAGGGACAGGGGGGACCTACGAGCAGTACTTC | CASSQGTGGTYEQYF
NA | 13 | TRBJ1-2 | TRBV30 | TRBD1 | TGTGCCTGGGTCGCAGGGGGTAACTATGGCTACACCTTC | CAWVAGGNYGYTF
NA | 15 | TRBJ2-5 | TRBV7-3 | TRBD2 | TGTGCCAGCAGCCTCACTAGCGGGAGCCAAGAGACCCAGTACTTC | CASSLTSGSQETQYF
NA | 14 | TRBJ2-6 | TRBV6-5 | NA | TGTGCCAGCAGTCACACCTCTGGGGCCAACGTCCTGACTTTC | CASSHTSGANVLTF
NA | 14 | TRBJ1-2 | TRBV5-1 | NA | TGCGCCAGCAGCTCAAGACCGGGGTACTATGGCTACACCTTC | CASSSRPGYYGYTF
few | 14 | TRBJ2-7 | TRBV25-1 | NA | TGTGCCAGCAGTGACCGTACCAGTTCTTACGAGCAGTACTTC | CASSDRTSSYEQYF
NA | 18 | TRBJ2-1 | TRBV27 | NA | TGTGCCAGCAGTTTATCGATTGTCCGGGAAACGGACTACAATGAGCAGTTCTTC | CASSLSIVRETDYNEQFF
NA | 16 | TRBJ2-2 | TRBV2 | TRBD2 | TGTGCCAGCAGTTCTCTAGCGGGGGCTGTTTCAGGGGAGCTGTTTTTT | CASSSLAGAVSGELFF
NA | 14 | TRBJ1-4 | TRBV28 | NA | TGTGCCAGCAGTTCAGGGCAGGACCATGAAAAACTGTTTTTT | CASSSGQDHEKLFF
once | 16 | TRBJ2-7 | TRBV28 | TRBD2 | TGTGCCAGCAGTTTACCAGGGACTAGCGGTTTCTCCGAGCAGTACTTC | CASSLPGTSGFSEQYF
NA | 15 | TRBJ1-6 | TRBV7-2 | TRBD1 | TGTGCCAGCAGCTTAGGAGGGACAGTAAATTCACCCCTCCACTTT | CASSLGGTVNSPLHF
NA | 13 | TRBJ2-7 | TRBV6-1 | TRBD1 | TGTGCCAGCATCGGGACAGGGTCCTACGAGCAGTACTTC | CASIGTGSYEQYF
NA | 15 | TRBJ2-1 | TRBV28 | NA | TGTGCCAGCAGTTCTCCGGGACTGACCTACAATGAGCAGTTCTTC | CASSSPGLTYNEQFF
few | 16 | TRBJ2-3 | TRBV2 | TRBD2 | TGTGCCAGCACCCTACGGGGGGGGGCGGGGACAGATACGCAGTATTTT | CASTLRGGAGTDTQYF
few | 12 | TRBJ1-4 | TRBV30 | TRBD1 | TGTGCCCTGGGACAGTCCTCCGAAAAACTGTTTTTT | CALGQSSEKLFF
NA | 14 | TRBJ2-1 | TRBV5-1 | NA | TGCGCCAGCAGCTTGGACAGGGAATACGATGAGCAGTTCTTC | CASSLDREYDEQFF
few | 16 | TRBJ2-7 | TRBV7-2 | NA | TGTGCCAGCAGCGGCCGGGGGGCAGGCCACCCCTACGAGCAGTACTTC | CASSGRGAGHPYEQYF
NA | 15 | TRBJ2-7 | TRBV19 | TRBD2 | TGTGCCAGTAGTATAGGCGCGGGAGGCCCCTACGAGCAGTACTTC | CASSIGAGGPYEQYF
NA | 14 | TRBJ1-6 | TRBV6-1 | TRBD1 | TGTGCCAGCAGGGGACAGGGGTTGTATTCACCCCTCCACTTT | CASRGQGLYSPLHF
NA | 16 | TRBJ2-1 | TRBV9 | TRBD2 | TGTGCCAGCAGCCCCAGGCGGGGGAGCTCCTACAATGAGCAGTTCTTC | CASSPRRGSSYNEQFF
NA | 15 | TRBJ2-3 | TRBV10-1 | TRBD2 | TGCGCCGGCGCGACTAGCGGGAGCCAGAATAGAGCGCAGTATTTT | CAGATSGSQNRAQYF
NA | 14 | TRBJ2-7 | TRBV7-2 | NA | TGTGCCAGCAGTTCCCTTGTAGGGGTCTACGAGCAGTACTTC | CASSSLVGVYEQYF
NA | 17 | TRBJ2-2 | TRBV5-8 | TRBD2 | TGTGCCAGCAGCGTGCCGGGACTAGCGGCGAACACCGGGGAGCTGTTTTTT | CASSVPGLAANTGELFF
NA | 19 | TRBJ2-5 | TRBV27 | TRBD1 | TGTGCCAGCAGTTTATACACCCCCCCGGGACAGGGGGTCCAAGAGACCCAGTACTTC | CASSLYTPPGQGVQETQYF
NA | 13 | TRBJ2-3 | TRBV29-1 | NA | TGCAGCGTTGCCGAACAGGGAGGGGATACGCAGTATTTT | CSVAEQGGDTQYF